This entry lists 14 T cell receptor beta chains sequenced from one sample in a study of a mutant IDH1 vaccine in newly diagnosed glioma. The table came from immunoSEQ multiplex PCR; TCRdb's copy has only in-frame clones and leaves some out. The sample records about 54,000 clones, 65% to 85% being singletons. Time point meaning: baseline, week 1 (first vaccination visit). Treatment reported: pre-vaccination baseline after standard-of-care therapy. Sequences were derived from PBMCs, sampled from a glioma patient treated with radiotherapy, temozolomide or both. The origin of the receptors is a man aged 18 to 29 with glioma.

The rearrangement joins TRBV9 to TRBJ2-5, with a possible D match to TRBD1 (5 bases). The CDR3 totals 13 residues. The germline V gene encodes CDR1 SGDLS and CDR2 YYNGEE. V was cut by 2 bases and J by 5 bases, with 10 bases left in between. The CDR3 loop is CASSVMGLETQYF. CDR3 nucleotides: TGTGCCAGCAGCGTCATGGGGCTGGAGACCCAGTACTTC. The whole variable domain, remainder taken from reference TRBV9 and TRBJ2-5, is DSGVTQTPKHLITATGQRVTLRCSPRSGDLSVYWYQQSLDQGLQFLIQYYNGEERAKGNILERFSAQQFPDLHSELNLSSLELGDSALYFCASSVMGLETQYFGPGTRLLVL.

The chain combines TRBV6-1 with TRBJ1-1; D is unresolved. Germline-derived CDR1 and CDR2 are MNHNS and SASEGT. V shed 2 bases and J shed 1 base, with 8 bases lying between them. The CDR3 spans 14 residues. This CDR3 reads CASSEIWANTEAFF. CDR3 bases: TGTGCCAGCAGTGAAATTTGGGCGAACACTGAAGCTTTCTTT.

The chain uses TRBV6-5 and TRBJ1-1; a possible D gene is TRBD1 (5 bases). The germline V and J ends were trimmed by 2 bases and 8 bases, with 21 bases remaining between them. The CDR3 has 16 amino acids. Germline loops: CDR1 MNHEY, CDR2 SVGAGI. CDR3 amino acids: CASSYGLGRAMGEAFF. CDR3 bases: TGTGCCAGCAGTTACGGGTTGGGCAGGGCAATGGGAGAAGCTTTCTTT.

The gene calls are TRBV7-9 and TRBJ1-2; perhaps TRBD1 as D (5 bases). Germline V gene lookup returns CDR1 SEHNR and CDR2 FQNEAQ (reference sequence). Trimming shortened V by 0 bases and J by 0 bases, and 8 bases separated the two germline ends. The CDR3 covers 15 residues. CDR3 nucleotide sequence: TGTGCCAGCAGCTTAGCACAGGATGCTAACTATGGCTACACCTTC. The encoded protein is CASSLAQDANYGYTF. Together with reference TRBV7-9 and TRBJ1-2, the CDR3 gives the full variable domain: DTGVSQNPRHKITKRGQNVTFRCDPISEHNRLYWYRQTLGQGPEFLTYFQNEAQLEKSRLLSDRFSAERPKGSFSTLEIQRTEQGDSAMYLCASSLAQDANYGYTFGSGTRLTVV.

This clone was detected once. The chain carries TRBV4-1 and TRBJ1-6, with D unclear. With 0 bases removed from V and 0 bases from J, the gap between germline ends came to 12 bases. Germline V CDR1 and CDR2: MGHRA, YSYEKL. There are 18 residues in the CDR3. CDR3 in amino acids: CASSQDAIGSSYNSPLHF. Written as DNA, the CDR3 is TGCGCCAGCAGCCAAGATGCGATAGGCAGCTCCTATAATTCACCCCTCCACTTT.

This clone was seen once. The V call is TRBV9, the J call TRBJ2-3; 8 bases agree with TRBD2. The CDR3 is 19 residues long. From germline, CDR1 is SGDLS and CDR2 YYNGEE. V was pared by 4 bases and J by 5 bases, with 21 bases of the junction left unmatched. CDR3 region: CASSPRDSGMPSRGDTQYF. The CDR3 DNA sequence: TGTGCCAGCAGCCCAAGGGATAGCGGGATGCCCTCTCGAGGAGATACGCAGTATTTT.

The rearrangement uses TRBV19 and TRBJ1-3, with a tentative D call TRBD1 (5 bases). This CDR3 is built from 18 residues. V gave up 8 bases and J gave up 4 bases, with 27 bases separating them. Looked up from germline, CDR1 is LNHDA and CDR2 is SQIVND (reference sequence). The CDR3 here is CASGLWGRPVTKGNTIYF. The CDR3 DNA reads as TGTGCCAGTGGCCTTTGGGGCAGGCCGGTGACGAAAGGAAACACCATATATTTT.

This clone was observed a few times. The V and J genes are TRBV19 and TRBJ2-1; 8 bases are a match to TRBD1. CDR1 LNHDA and CDR2 SQIVND come from the germline V gene (reference sequence). V shed 3 bases, J shed 7 bases, and the junction held 8 bases outside the gene matches. CDR3 size: 15 residues. CDR3 DNA sequence: TGTGCCAGTAGTATTCCCGGACAGGGCGGGAATGAGCAGTTCTTC. Translating it yields CASSIPGQGGNEQFF. The full variable domain, in which reference TRBV19 and TRBJ2-1 provide the parts outside the CDR3, is DGGITQSPKYLFRKEGQNVTLSCEQNLNHDAMYWYRQDPGQGLRLIYYSQIVNDFQKGDIAEGYSVSREKKESFPLTVTSAQKNPTAFYLCASSIPGQGGNEQFFGPGTRLTVL.

The V and J genes are TRBV7-9 and TRBJ2-7; 9 nucleotides match TRBD1. CDR1 and CDR2 (germline): SEHNR, FQNEAQ (reference sequence). After removal of 1 base from V and 5 bases from J, the junction contained 9 bases not matched to a gene. The CDR3 loop spans 16 amino acids. CDR3 protein: CASSLGGEGQGDEQYF. CDR3 sequence (DNA): TGTGCCAGCAGCTTAGGGGGAGAGGGACAGGGCGACGAGCAGTACTTC.

This clone was observed a single time. The V and J genes are TRBV7-9 and TRBJ2-1; D not certain. CDR1 is SEHNR and CDR2 is FQNEAQ in the germline V gene (reference sequence). V was shortened by 5 bases and J by 8 bases, with 4 bases between the two germline ends. This CDR3 is built from 10 residues. CDR3 bases: TGTGCCAGCAGCCGCTATGAGCAGTTCTTC. This sequence encodes CASSRYEQFF.

The chain joins TRBV7-2 to TRBJ1-1; weak D call: TRBD1 (5 bases). Germline assignment: CDR1 SGHTA and CDR2 FQGNSA. This CDR3 is built from 15 residues. Deletions cut 1 base from V and 2 bases from J, with 11 bases between. This CDR3 is CASSLVRAINTEAFF. CDR3 bases: TGTGCCAGCAGCTTAGTCAGGGCCATTAACACTGAAGCTTTCTTT.

This clone appeared a single time. The V call is TRBV6-5, the J call TRBJ1-1, with D perhaps matching TRBD1 (6 bases). The CDR3 has 15 residues. V lost 2 bases and J lost 5, with 15 bases in between. Germline loops: CDR1 MNHEY, CDR2 SVGAGI. This CDR3 reads CASSYIGQGRTEAFF. The CDR3, as DNA: TGTGCCAGCAGTTACATTGGGCAGGGGAGGACTGAAGCTTTCTTT.

The chain recombines TRBV14 with TRBJ2-7; 7 positions match TRBD2. This CDR3 spans 15 amino acids. With V trimmed by 8 bases and J by 1 base, 11 bases remained unmatched. Germline loops: CDR1 SGHDN, CDR2 FVKESK. Here the CDR3 reads CASVGVWDYSYEQYF. CDR3 sequence (DNA): TGTGCCAGCGTTGGGGTTTGGGACTATTCCTACGAGCAGTACTTC.

This chain links TRBV2 with TRBJ1-1; unclear D gene. CDR1 is SNHLY and CDR2 is FYNNEI in the germline V gene. V was clipped by 5 bases and J by 1 base, with 11 bases between them. The CDR3 runs 14 residues. The CDR3 protein is CASSYRGENTEAFF. CDR3 in DNA: TGTGCCAGCAGTTACCGGGGAGAGAACACTGAAGCTTTCTTT.